Sequencing of this T cell receptor beta chain was carried out in a study of blood T cell repertoires in COVID-19. Study summary: Sources were T cells, B-cell-depleted T cells, or PBMCs; the material itself was cDNA or gDNA.

Authors' processing steps: Estimates of nucleated cell counts were drawn from the amplification of reference gene primers. TCRdb keeps only in-frame clones here, not all; method: immunoSEQ multiplex PCR. Clone size and the V and J calls come from that table; the DNA yielded D and trimming. Of around 380,000 clones in the sample, roughly 77% were seen once. Germline-derived CDR1 and CDR2 are SNHLY and FYNNEI. Trimming stripped 6 bases from V and 2 bases from J, with 11 bases between. The CDR3 is made up of 14 amino acids. The table lists this clone with a count of one. The sequenced sample consisted of peripheral blood. The TCR sequence derives from a human donor with acute or convalescent COVID-19. The donor label of this sample is uncertain. The chain joins TRBV2 to TRBJ1-3; a possible D gene is TRBD1 (6 bases). Here the CDR3 DNA reads TGTGCCAGCAGAGATACAGGGACTGGAAACACCATATATTTT. It specifies CASRDTGTGNTIYF.